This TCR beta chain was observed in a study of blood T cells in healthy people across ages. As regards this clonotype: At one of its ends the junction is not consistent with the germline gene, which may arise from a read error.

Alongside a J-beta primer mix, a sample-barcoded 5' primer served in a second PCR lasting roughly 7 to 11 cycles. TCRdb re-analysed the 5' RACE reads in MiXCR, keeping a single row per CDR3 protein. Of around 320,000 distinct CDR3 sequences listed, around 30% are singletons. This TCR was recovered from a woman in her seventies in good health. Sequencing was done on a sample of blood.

In nucleotides, the CDR3 is TGTGCCATACTTCCGGGACAGGAGGGTGAGACCCGGTACTTC. This sequence encodes CAILPGQEGETRYF. The genes are TRBV7-8 and TRBJ2-5, with 8 nucleotides matching TRBD1. Germline CDR1 is SGHVS and CDR2 is FQNEAQ. The CDR3 length is 14 residues.